This T cell receptor (beta chain) emerged from a study of lymphopenia after photon versus proton radiotherapy. Points from the study as a whole: Better survival with proton therapy was suggested as possible, not demonstrated.

The CDR3 runs 17 residues. The germline V gene encodes CDR1 LNHDA and CDR2 SQIVND (reference sequence). Unmatched junction bases numbered 6, after V lost 1 base and J lost 6 bases. This table comes from immunoSEQ multiplex PCR, and its TCRdb copy is limited to in-frame clones, with some not included. Of 150,000 to 200,000 clones in the sample, 88% were seen once. As for this clone: The antigen is undetermined.

Sequences were derived from peripheral blood, sampled from a patient treated with photon-based radiotherapy. The V gene is TRBV19, the J gene TRBJ2-1, with TRBD2 matching over 13 bases. This TCR was sampled from a man between 50 and 59 years old with gastric cancer. The CDR3 loop reads CASSIGTSGSVVNEQFF. In DNA form, the CDR3 reads TGTGCCAGTAGTATAGGGACTAGCGGGAGTGTGGTCAATGAGCAGTTCTTC.